A single sample is the source of the 22 T cell receptor beta chains below, sequenced in a study of cytomegalovirus exposure and HLA in healthy donors. 13 Jbeta primers and 60 Vbeta primers were used for the PCR. Here immunoSEQ multiplex PCR was the method, and the copy in TCRdb shows in-frame clones only, minus some. The sample consists of fewer than 80,000 clones, 75% of them appearing once. The sequenced sample was PBMCs. The receptors here all came from a middle-aged woman in good health and CMV-seropositive.

This clone was detected a few times. The gene calls are TRBV5-8 and TRBJ1-3; D is undetermined. Germline V gene sequence: CDR1 SGHTS, CDR2 YDEGEE. V dropped 1 base and J dropped 2 bases, with 7 bases sitting between them. The CDR3 sequence is 14 residues long. This CDR3 is CASSLMRTGNTIYF. The CDR3 DNA is TGTGCCAGCAGCTTGATGAGGACTGGAAACACCATATATTTT.

In this sample, this clone turned up a few times. The DNA for the CDR3 is TGTGCCAGCAGTTACTCGGGAGTCACCCTTGAAGCTTTCTTT. Its translation: CASSYSGVTLEAFF. The V gene is TRBV6-5, the J gene TRBJ1-1; D gene ambiguous. This CDR3 has 14 residues. The V end lost 0 bases, the J end lost 7 bases, and 12 bases lay between the germline ends. Germline V gene sequence: CDR1 MNHEY, CDR2 SVGAGI.

This clone was found a few times. The V and J genes are TRBV10-3 and TRBJ1-2; TRBD1 matches at 9 bases. The junction had 2 bases not matched to a gene; V was cut back by 10 bases and J by 2 bases. Germline V gene sequence: CDR1 ENHRY, CDR2 SYGVKD. CDR3 length: 12 amino acids. The CDR3 DNA reads as TGTGCCACCGACAGGGGGAACTATGGCTACACCTTC. Residues: CATDRGNYGYTF.

The chain employs TRBV5-1 and TRBJ2-1; 12 bases are shared with TRBD2. The V and J ends lost 7 bases and 5 bases, in that order; junction bases with no gene match: 4. The germline gives CDR1 SGHRS, CDR2 YFSETQ. This CDR3 has 14 amino acids. CDR3 in amino acids: CASGTSGGNNEQFF. The CDR3 region has the DNA TGCGCCAGCGGCACTAGCGGGGGGAACAATGAGCAGTTCTTC.

This chain uses TRBV7-9 with TRBJ2-3; 9 bases map to TRBD1. Germline V gene sequence: CDR1 SEHNR, CDR2 FQNEAQ (reference sequence). The ends lost 5 bases at V and 4 bases at J; junction bases unmatched: 7. CDR3 length: 15 residues. Here the CDR3 reads CASSPRQGVPDTQYF. For the CDR3, the DNA is TGTGCCAGCAGCCCCAGACAGGGGGTGCCAGATACGCAGTATTTT.

The CDR3, as DNA: TGCAGCGCTGAGGGACAGGGGGGAATGAATGAGCAGTTCTTC. The encoded protein is CSAEGQGGMNEQFF. The V and J genes are TRBV29-1 and TRBJ2-1, with 11 bases fitting TRBD1. The CDR3 length is 14 residues. CDR1 is SQVTM and CDR2 is ANQGSEA in the germline V gene. The V and J ends lost 7 bases and 7 bases, in that order; junction bases with no gene match: 9.

The chain employs TRBV5-8 and TRBJ2-3, with 10 bases identical to TRBD2. This CDR3 is 16 amino acids long. CDR1 SGHTS and CDR2 YDEGEE come from the germline V gene. The V segment lost 4 bases and the J segment 2 bases; nucleotides outside the gene matches: 7. The CDR3 sequence: CASSREGLAVTDTQYF. The DNA of the CDR3 is TGTGCCAGCAGCCGAGAAGGACTAGCGGTCACAGATACGCAGTATTTT.

This clone was seen a few times. In nucleotides, the CDR3 is TGTGCCAGCAGGCGGACAGGGGACAACTATGGCTACACCTTC. It translates to CASRRTGDNYGYTF. V usage is TRBV6-1 and J usage is TRBJ1-2; 9 bases fit TRBD1. This CDR3 spans 14 amino acids. V was pared by 6 bases and J by 2 bases, with 4 bases of the junction left unmatched. CDR1 is MNHNS and CDR2 is SASEGT in the germline V gene.

The chain has TRBV6-5 and TRBJ1-5; a weak D match, TRBD1 (6 bases). The CDR3 is 15 residues long. Trimming took 2 bases from V and 3 from J, leaving 11 bases between them. The germline V gene has CDR1 MNHEY and CDR2 SVGAGI. The CDR3, as DNA: TGTGCCAGCAGTTACGCAGGGGAGACCAATCAGCCCCAGCATTTT. Its protein is CASSYAGETNQPQHF.

The rearrangement uses TRBV28 and TRBJ1-2; no firm D call. The CDR3 contains 13 residues. V was shortened by 5 bases and J by 6 bases, with 13 bases between the two germline ends. Germline V gene lookup returns CDR1 MDHEN and CDR2 SYDVKM. The CDR3 loop reads CASSPPRVHGYTF. The CDR3 DNA reads as TGTGCCAGCAGTCCACCCCGGGTACATGGCTACACCTTC.

J is TRBJ1-3 and V is TRBV28, with a possible D match to TRBD1 (6 bases). V was pared by 5 bases and J by 3 bases, with 17 bases between. The CDR3 totals 16 residues. Germline values: CDR1 MDHEN, CDR2 SYDVKM. CDR3 sequence (DNA): TGTGCCAGCAGTCCCCGACAGGTGCTCGTTGGAAACACCATATATTTT. It encodes CASSPRQVLVGNTIYF.

The J gene is TRBJ1-5, the V gene TRBV7-2; 7 bases fit TRBD1. Germline CDR1 and CDR2: SGHTA and FQGNSA. The CDR3 is 14 amino acids. J was trimmed by 6 bases and V by 5 bases; bases with no gene match: 7. CDR3 sequence: CASSLTGEFQPQHF. The CDR3 nucleotides read TGTGCCAGCAGCCTAACAGGGGAGTTTCAGCCCCAGCATTTT.

V gene TRBV4-3 combines with J gene TRBJ2-3; possibly TRBD2 for D (7 bases). The CDR3 spans 15 residues. Deletions cut 5 bases from V and 3 bases from J, with 15 bases between. Germline CDR1 is LGHNA and CDR2 is YSLEER. The CDR3 region has the DNA TGCGCCAGCAGCTCCGGTAAGGGGGGGACAGATACGCAGTATTTT. Residues: CASSSGKGGTDTQYF.

This rearrangement joins TRBV15 to TRBJ1-2; 9 bases map to TRBD1. The CDR3 loop spans 16 amino acids. J lost 7 bases, V lost 0 bases, and 9 bases had no gene match. In germline, CDR1 is LNHNV, CDR2 YYDKDF (reference sequence). CDR3 sequence: CATSRDPTGGEGGYTF. CDR3 nucleotides: TGTGCCACCAGCAGAGATCCGACAGGGGGTGAGGGTGGCTACACCTTC.

CDR3 DNA sequence: TGTGCCAGCAGCCTGGCCCCTTCCTACGAGCAGTACTTC. It codes for CASSLAPSYEQYF. The chain uses TRBV11-2 and TRBJ2-7; D not resolved. V lost 5 bases and J 1 base, leaving 9 bases between the germline ends. This CDR3 contains 13 residues. Germline loops: CDR1 SGHAT, CDR2 FQNNGV.

The chain couples TRBV10-3 to TRBJ1-1; 8 bases are shared with TRBD1. Germline V gene sequence: CDR1 ENHRY, CDR2 SYGVKD. The ends lost 6 bases at V and 6 bases at J; junction bases unmatched: 9. The CDR3 length is 14 residues. The chain's CDR3 is CAISPTGDRAEAFF. The CDR3 DNA follows: TGTGCCATCAGCCCGACAGGGGATCGGGCTGAAGCTTTCTTT.

V usage is TRBV19 and J usage is TRBJ2-1, with 11 bases identical to TRBD2. The trim removed 5 bases at V and 10 bases at J, leaving 19 bases unmatched. The germline CDR1 and CDR2 sequences are LNHDA and SQIVND (reference sequence). The CDR3 extends over 18 amino acids. The chain's CDR3 is CASSPRGGTSGLTREQFF. CDR3 nucleotides: TGTGCCAGTAGTCCCAGGGGGGGGACTAGCGGCCTTACAAGGGAGCAGTTCTTC.

The chain recombines TRBV18 with TRBJ1-1; D is possibly TRBD1 (6 bases). V lost 4 bases, J lost 0 bases, and 15 bases lay in between. CDR1 is KGHSH and CDR2 is LQKENI in the germline V gene. The CDR3 extends over 16 amino acids. In DNA, the CDR3 is TGTGCCAGCTCACTACAACCGGGACACTTGAACACTGAAGCTTTCTTT. It encodes CASSLQPGHLNTEAFF.

This clone was recorded a few times. The V call is TRBV18, the J call TRBJ1-1; no clear D. Germline V gene sequence: CDR1 KGHSH, CDR2 LQKENI. The V gene lost 2 bases and the J gene lost 0 bases, with 7 bases spanning the gap. The length of the CDR3 is 14 residues. CDR3 coding DNA: TGTGCCAGCTCACCAGTATTAATGAACACTGAAGCTTTCTTT. Amino acid sequence: CASSPVLMNTEAFF.

The chain couples TRBV28 to TRBJ2-7; 12 bases agree with TRBD2. Germline CDR1 MDHEN, CDR2 SYDVKM. This CDR3 is 16 amino acids long. V lost 2 bases to trimming and J lost 3 bases; unmatched junction nucleotides: 5. The chain's CDR3 is CASSLLAGGPFYEQYF. Here the CDR3 DNA reads TGTGCCAGCAGTTTACTAGCGGGGGGGCCTTTCTACGAGCAGTACTTC.

This sequence joins TRBV30 and TRBJ2-7; D is perhaps TRBD1 (7 bases). The CDR3 has 13 residues. CDR1 is GTSNPN and CDR2 is SVGIG in the germline V gene (reference sequence). The V and J ends lost 5 bases and 9 bases respectively, with 20 bases between them. In DNA, the CDR3 is TGTGCCTGGGGGGGGACAGCCCTTATGGGGCAGTACTTC. It yields the protein CAWGGTALMGQYF.

The rearrangement links TRBV11-1 to TRBJ1-2; no clear D gene. There are 14 residues in the CDR3. Germline V CDR1 and CDR2: SGHAT, FQDESV (reference sequence). Trimming took 5 bases from V and 0 from J, leaving 10 bases between them. The CDR3 DNA follows: TGTGCCAGCAGCGTGGTGAGGGCTAACTATGGCTACACCTTC. This gives the protein CASSVVRANYGYTF.